The sequence of this T cell receptor (beta chain) was determined in a study of T cells after yellow fever vaccination (dated by TCRdb to about 2019). Describing the broader study: The SMART-Seq v4 Ultra Low Input RNA kit was used to prepare libraries from fractions with low cell numbers. Blood was drawn at multiple timepoints before and after primary and secondary immunization, with bulk PBMC replicates and cell subsets isolated. Two healthy male donors, one aged 18 to 30 and one aged 30 to 39 years, were included in the cohort. To follow T-cell clones before and after both primary and booster YFV17D yellow fever vaccination, bulk TCR alpha and beta repertoires underwent longitudinal sequencing.

From cysteine to phenylalanine, the CDR3 is 16 amino acids long. Kept here is only the CDR3 DNA, which spans 48 bases and is read in frame from base 1. Trimming at the junction amounts to 0 bases on V and 4 bases on J, and the germline ends lie 13 bases apart. According to the germline V gene, CDR1 reads SGHRS and CDR2 reads YFSETQ. TCR cDNA was synthesized by 5'RACE template switching, which introduced a universal primer site and unique molecular identifiers. cDNA synthesis was primed from both the TCR alpha and TCR beta constant segments. Library amplification involved two PCR steps, and the second step added sample barcodes and sequencing adapters. Libraries were sequenced on Illumina HiSeq 2500 (2x100 bp) or NovaSeq (2x150 bp). As for the original processing: MIGEC was used to demultiplex reads and collapse the reads into UMI consensus sequences, and MiXCR was used for V(D)J alignment. Vaccine-responding clonotypes were defined with edgeR using replicate PBMC samples, requiring FDR below 0.01 and a log2 fold change above 5 up to day 15. Each bulk clonotype was labeled CD4 or CD8 based on which sequenced repertoire, CD4 or CD8, contained the clonotype at higher abundance. In-frame beta chains were kept once TCRdb had trimmed the public reads at Q25 with fastp and called clones with MiXCR. Identical CDR3 proteins give one entry, which carries the most common genes and DNA. In this record, the V and J calls reflect TCRdb's handling and not the investigators' own analysis. The sample table holds 620,000 or so distinct CDR3 sequences, of which around 17% were seen once. The ten largest account for roughly 17% of the sample.

What the research found in general, with its limitations: Computational filtering was required because FACS-sorted repertoires could contain abundant contaminating clonotypes from the bulk population. A small share of clonotypes occurred in both CD4 and CD8 compartments, likely arising from convergent recombination. Most clones expanded after primary vaccination were re-detected after the booster (about 96% of CD4 and roughly 85% of CD8), suggesting broad memory maintenance. Because the study included only two donors, the extent to which the findings can be generalized is limited. Compared with the primary T-cell response, the secondary T-cell response was weaker but faster, peaking on day 5 rather than day 15.

The treatment or condition label on this specimen signifies: live attenuated yellow fever vaccine strain. Two biological replicates of bulk PBMCs were collected at each blood-draw timepoint. PBMCs were isolated from peripheral blood using a standard Ficoll-Paque protocol. TriZol was used to extract RNA from bulk PBMCs, from CD4 and CD8 fractions, and from dextramer-positive and dextramer-negative fractions. In its sample, this clonotype was seen a few times. Its antigen has not been determined. Base qualities are missing; no much larger clone stands one base away. The rearranged segments are TRBV5-1 and TRBJ2-2; D gene: possibly TRBD1, on 5 matching bases. This receptor was obtained from a man between 18 and 35 years old who received the YFV17D yellow fever vaccine. The starting material was PBMCs, obtained 5 to 6 days after the first yellow fever vaccination. For the CDR3, the sequence is CASSLGQLVGTGELFF. The DNA reads as follows: TGCGCCAGCAGCTTGGGACAGCTCGTCGGCACCGGGGAGCTGTTTTTT. Reference TRBV5-1 and TRBJ2-2 genes cover what lies past the CDR3, so the full variable domain is KAGVTQTPRYLIKTRGQQVTLSCSPISGHRSVSWYQQTPGQGLQFLFEYFSETQRNKGNFPGRFSGRQFSNSRSEMNVSTLELGDSALYLCASSLGQLVGTGELFFGEGSRLTVL.